These T cell receptor beta chains were read from a single sample in a study of T cell repertoires and HLA-DP antigens. TCRdb's copy holds only in-frame clones and misses some; the assay was immunoSEQ multiplex PCR. The repertoire holds 3,000 to 4,000 clones, with 76% as singletons. Sequenced material: CD137- CD4+ T cells from cultured PBMCs. These receptors were collected from a woman aged 18-29 years in good health and CMV-seronegative. The conserved cysteine and the conserved F or W are not part of the CDR3 here. Fields, in order: J gene, V gene, CDR3 protein.

TRBJ2-1	TRBV11-1	ASSLEGRRSSYNEQF
TRBJ1-1	TRBV2	ASRRDLNTEAF
TRBJ2-5	TRBV28	ASSGPWDRQETQY
TRBJ1-5	TRBV27	ASSRQGSNQPQH
TRBJ1-1	TRBV28	ASSWAGGPNTEAF
TRBJ2-6	TRBV5-1	ASSLQGQGANVLT
TRBJ2-3	TRBV27	ASSSLSYPSADTQY
TRBJ1-3	TRBV7-9	ASSLLYWSKSGNTIY
TRBJ2-1	TRBV6-6	ASSYTTGLGEQF
TRBJ2-1	TRBV5-6	ASSSGTGSYNEQF
TRBJ2-7	TRBV29-1	SVVLAGASSYEQY
TRBJ2-1	TRBV7-3	ASSLLTGGHNEQF
TRBJ1-6	TRBV9	ASSQGQGGSPLH
TRBJ1-2	TRBV6-6	ASSYRRDRHYGYT
TRBJ2-7	TRBV7-3	ASSPRTGEQY
TRBJ1-4	TRBV28	ASSLGGATNEKLF
TRBJ2-5	TRBV7-6	ASSSTGKRETQY
TRBJ2-1	TRBV6-5	ASRPGQKFYNEQF
TRBJ2-1	TRBV5-1	ASSLEGQGYNEQF
TRBJ1-1	TRBV10-3	AISESEGANTEAF
TRBJ2-7	TRBV15	ATSRLRGSYEQY
TRBJ2-7	TRBV28	ASSLGVPYEQY
TRBJ1-2	TRBV10-1	ASRGQGAVDYGYT
TRBJ2-3	TRBV7-2	ASSLGTSGNTQY
TRBJ2-7	TRBV7-2	ASSPPAGPYEQY
TRBJ2-5	TRBV28	ASQSGPLKGTQY
TRBJ2-7	TRBV30	AWSVNRVVSYEQY
TRBJ1-2	TRBV15	ATSALTDLPYGYT
TRBJ2-1	TRBV2	ASSGDDEQF
TRBJ2-3	TRBV28	ASSPPRGGKDTQY